This section outlines one T cell receptor beta chain sequence together with its context. Produced via immunoSEQ multiplex PCR; TCRdb's table is partial and in-frame only. In the table there are 45,000 or so clones, roughly 85% of which are singletons. CDR1 and CDR2 from the germline V gene are SGHRS and YFSETQ. V dropped 4 bases and J dropped 3; count of bases not matched to a gene: 7. This CDR3 is 16 amino acids long. This sample is drawn from a study of T cell clonotyping in hematopoietic cell transplantation. Overall study: Cytoreduction preceded collection of pretransplant recipient samples.

Noted time point: recipient sample about 28 days before transplant, after cytoreduction. This TCR was recovered from a man aged 60-69 years with myelodysplastic syndrome. Some clones in this sample may be carry-over from other donors' samples. The material was peripheral blood mononuclear cells, obtained before stem cell transplant. The rearrangement uses TRBV5-1 and TRBJ2-1; 10 bases are shared with TRBD2. The CDR3 sequence: CASSVASSGGYNEQFF. CDR3 sequence (DNA): TGCGCCAGCAGCGTCGCCTCTAGCGGGGGCTACAATGAGCAGTTCTTC. Complete variable domain (other parts from reference TRBV5-1 and TRBJ2-1): KAGVTQTPRYLIKTRGQQVTLSCSPISGHRSVSWYQQTPGQGLQFLFEYFSETQRNKGNFPGRFSGRQFSNSRSEMNVSTLELGDSALYLCASSVASSGGYNEQFFGPGTRLTVL.